Each of the 23 T cell receptor beta chains below was sequenced from the same sample in a study of T cell responses to AZD1222 COVID-19 vaccine. Profiled with immunoSEQ multiplex PCR; TCRdb holds only in-frame clones, not every one. The sample yields over 140,000 clones, of which the top ten take up 2% to 2.5%. Sequenced sample: peripheral blood. The receptors were sampled from an adult in good health.

This sequence joins TRBV11-2 and TRBJ2-3; 14 bases match TRBD2. The germline V gene has CDR1 SGHAT and CDR2 FQNNGV. The V and J ends lost 4 bases and 6 bases, in that order; junction bases with no gene match: 3. The CDR3 consists of 15 residues. For the CDR3, the DNA is TGTGCCAGCAGCTCGGGACTAGCGGGGGTGGATACGCAGTATTTT. Its protein is CASSSGLAGVDTQYF.

The chain employs TRBV7-6 and TRBJ2-3, with 10 bases that match TRBD2. The V segment lost 5 bases and the J segment 7 bases; nucleotides outside the gene matches: 21. This CDR3 is 19 amino acids long. The germline CDR1 and CDR2 sequences are SGHVS and FNYEAQ. The DNA of the CDR3 is TGTGCCAGCAGCGCATCCGGGACTAGCGCGAGAGGTTTATTTTATACGCAGTATTTT. It is translated as CASSASGTSARGLFYTQYF.

This chain connects TRBV19 to TRBJ2-6, with 7 bases identical to TRBD1. The length of the CDR3 is 18 residues. Per germline, CDR1 LNHDA and CDR2 SQIVND (reference sequence). J gave up 0 bases and V 4 bases, and 9 bases lay outside the gene matches. The CDR3 DNA is TGTGCCAGTAGTACCCCCCGGGACAGATACTCTGGGGCCAACGTCCTGACTTTC. This sequence encodes CASSTPRDRYSGANVLTF.

The CDR3 DNA sequence: TGTGCCAGCAGCTTAGGCGGACGGAATAATTCACCCCTCCACTTT. Translating gives CASSLGGRNNSPLHF. The chain carries TRBV7-6 and TRBJ1-6, with D unresolved. Germline V gene lookup returns CDR1 SGHVS and CDR2 FNYEAQ. V was clipped by 1 base and J by 5 bases, with 9 bases between them. The CDR3 contains 15 residues. The entire variable domain, with the rest obtained from reference TRBV7-6 and TRBJ1-6, is as follows: GAGVSQSPRYKVTKRGQDVALRCDPISGHVSLYWYRQALGQGPEFLTYFNYEAQQDKSGLPNDRFSAERPEGSISTLTIQRTEQRDSAMYRCASSLGGRNNSPLHFGNGTRLTVT.

The rearrangement uses TRBV4-1 and TRBJ2-1, with TRBD2 matching over 13 bases. V gave up 1 base and J gave up 8 bases; unmatched junction bases: 8. Germline CDR1 and CDR2: MGHRA and YSYEKL. CDR3 size: 17 residues. The CDR3 here is CASSQVAVLAGGYEQFF. In DNA, the CDR3 is TGCGCCAGCAGCCAAGTAGCAGTACTAGCGGGGGGGTATGAGCAGTTCTTC.

The chain uses TRBV25-1 and TRBJ1-5; D possibly corresponds to TRBD1 (5 bases). This CDR3 contains 13 residues. CDR1 and CDR2 (germline): MGHDK, SYGVNS. V gave up 6 bases and J gave up 6 bases, with 12 bases separating them. In nucleotides, the CDR3 is TGTGCCAGCAGGGGGGGGGAGAGTCAGCCCCAGCATTTT. This codes for CASRGGESQPQHF.

The chain uses TRBV5-1 and TRBJ1-1; 7 bases line up with TRBD1. The CDR3 totals 17 residues. Germline CDR1 reads SGHRS; CDR2 reads YFSETQ. The J segment lost 2 bases and the V segment lost 4 bases, leaving 14 bases of the junction unmatched. In DNA form, the CDR3 reads TGCGCCAGCAGCCCTTCAAGGGGGCGGCAATATAACACTGAAGCTTTCTTT. The encoded protein is CASSPSRGRQYNTEAFF.

The chain is built from TRBV5-1 and TRBJ1-3; TRBD1 matches 10 bases. CDR3 length equals 17 residues. V was pared by 0 bases and J by 5 bases, with 8 bases of the junction left unmatched. Germline lookup yields CDR1 SGHRS and CDR2 YFSETQ. CDR3 DNA sequence: TGCGCCAGCAGCTTGGACCCCGGGACAGGGGCACGAAACACCATATATTTT. Its translation is CASSLDPGTGARNTIYF.

The CDR3 DNA follows: TGTGCCACCGAGGACGGATTGAACACTGAAGCTTTCTTT. This translates into CATEDGLNTEAFF. This chain connects TRBV28 to TRBJ1-1; no clear D gene. Per the germline V gene, CDR1 is MDHEN and CDR2 is SYDVKM. Trimming shortened V by 10 bases and J by 0 bases, and 12 bases separated the two germline ends. The CDR3 runs to 13 residues.

The chain joins TRBV4-3 to TRBJ1-6; D remains unclear. The germline CDR1 and CDR2 sequences are LGHNA and YSLEER. The CDR3 contains 13 residues. The germline V and J ends were trimmed by 3 bases and 7 bases, with 7 bases remaining between them. Here the CDR3 DNA reads TGCGCCAGCAGCCATGACTTCAATTCACCCCTCCACTTT. It translates to CASSHDFNSPLHF.

The chain links TRBV11-1 to TRBJ2-3, with 7 bases fitting TRBD1. The V gene end was trimmed by 5 bases and the J gene end by 3 bases; junction bases not matched to a gene: 8. Germline assignment: CDR1 SGHAT and CDR2 FQDESV (reference sequence). The CDR3 has 15 residues. Here the CDR3 DNA reads TGTGCCAGCAGCCCCCGACAGGGCGAAACAGATACGCAGTATTTT. It translates to CASSPRQGETDTQYF.

The rearrangement uses TRBV15 and TRBJ2-7; 9 positions match TRBD2. V was pared by 0 bases and J by 0 bases, with 9 bases of the junction left unmatched. The CDR3 sequence is 18 residues long. Looked up from germline, CDR1 is LNHNV and CDR2 is YYDKDF (reference sequence). CDR3 coding DNA: TGTGCCACCAGCAGAGATGTCGGTAGCGGGGGACTCTCCTACGAGCAGTACTTC. This gives the protein CATSRDVGSGGLSYEQYF.

This chain uses TRBV9 with TRBJ1-1; 11 bases line up with TRBD1. In germline, CDR1 is SGDLS, CDR2 YYNGEE. The CDR3 runs to 15 residues. V dropped 0 bases and J dropped 4; count of bases not matched to a gene: 2. CDR3: CASSVEGTGGTEAFF. The CDR3 nucleotides are TGTGCCAGCAGCGTAGAGGGGACAGGGGGCACTGAAGCTTTCTTT.

As DNA, the CDR3 is TGTGCCTGGAGCGTCTACTCTTATCAGACCGACTACACCTTC. Residues: CAWSVYSYQTDYTF. The genes are TRBV30 and TRBJ1-2; D remains unclear. Trimming removed 3 bases at V and 10 bases at J, with 21 bases between. The CDR3 contains 14 residues. The germline V gene has CDR1 GTSNPN and CDR2 SVGIG (reference sequence).

This chain connects TRBV9 to TRBJ1-1; possibly TRBD1 for D (6 bases). This CDR3 is 15 amino acids long. Germline CDR1 SGDLS, CDR2 YYNGEE. V was shortened by 3 bases and J by 3 bases, with 15 bases between the two germline ends. The CDR3 bases are TGTGCCAGCAGCGGACCCCGGGACACCTACACTGAAGCTTTCTTT. This translates into CASSGPRDTYTEAFF.

DNA for the CDR3: TGTGCCAGCAGCCCCCGGGCTACAATCCTCTCCTACGAGCAGTACTTC. This gives the protein CASSPRATILSYEQYF. The chain recombines TRBV7-2 with TRBJ2-7; D not resolved. Per germline, CDR1 SGHTA and CDR2 FQGNSA. The CDR3 length is 16 residues. Trimming pared 5 bases from V and 0 bases from J, leaving 17 bases between. Full variable domain (rest looked up from reference TRBV7-2 and TRBJ2-7): GAGVSQSPSNKVTEKGKDVELRCDPISGHTALYWYRQSLGQGLEFLIYFQGNSAPDKSGLPSDRFSAERTGGSVSTLTIQRTQQEDSAVYLCASSPRATILSYEQYFGPGTRLTVT.

This sequence joins TRBV5-6 and TRBJ2-1, with TRBD1 matching 7 bases. V dropped 2 bases and J dropped 2; count of bases not matched to a gene: 4. The CDR3 has 15 residues. CDR1 SGHDT and CDR2 YYEEEE come from the germline V gene. CDR3 amino acids: CASSFRGGAYNEQFF. The CDR3 region has the DNA TGTGCCAGCAGCTTCCGAGGGGGCGCCTACAATGAGCAGTTCTTC.

The rearrangement uses TRBV2 and TRBJ1-5, with 8 bases fitting TRBD1. Germline V CDR1 and CDR2: SNHLY, FYNNEI. The CDR3 is 15 residues long. V dropped 3 bases and J dropped 6; count of bases not matched to a gene: 7. In DNA, the CDR3 is TGTGCCAGCAGTGAGATCAGGGGGCCTGGTCAGCCCCAGCATTTT. As protein: CASSEIRGPGQPQHF. The variable domain in full, with the rest retrieved from reference TRBV2 and TRBJ1-5, is EPEVTQTPSHQVTQMGQEVILRCVPISNHLYFYWYRQILGQKVEFLVSFYNNEISEKSEIFDDQFSVERPDGSNFTLKIRSTKLEDSAMYFCASSEIRGPGQPQHFGDGTRLSIL.

The chain uses TRBV5-1 and TRBJ1-1; 9 bases agree with TRBD1. The germline V gene encodes CDR1 SGHRS and CDR2 YFSETQ. Losses at the gene ends were 8 bases for V and 3 bases for J; bases not matched to a gene: 11. The CDR3 contains 15 residues. The CDR3 nucleotides are TGCGCCAGTCGAGGACAGGGGATCAGGGACACTGAAGCTTTCTTT. It yields the protein CASRGQGIRDTEAFF.

The V call is TRBV28, the J call TRBJ2-2; 7 bases map to TRBD1. V was clipped by 6 bases and J by 5 bases; unmatched bases: 9. Germline CDR1 MDHEN, CDR2 SYDVKM. This CDR3 is built from 15 residues. The CDR3 DNA sequence: TGTGCCAGCAGAATCCGGGACAGCTCAACCGGGGAGCTGTTTTTT. Protein sequence: CASRIRDSSTGELFF.

The V call is TRBV2, the J call TRBJ2-1, with D perhaps matching TRBD1 (6 bases). This CDR3 spans 16 amino acids. The germline V and J ends were trimmed by 0 bases and 2 bases, with 11 bases remaining between them. Germline assignment: CDR1 SNHLY and CDR2 FYNNEI. The CDR3 loop reads CASSEAFGGPYNEQFF. The DNA of the CDR3 is TGTGCCAGCAGTGAAGCGTTTGGGGGCCCCTACAATGAGCAGTTCTTC.

The rearrangement uses TRBV25-1 and TRBJ1-6; no firm D call. The V end was cut by 4 bases, the J end by 8 bases, with 9 bases between. The germline gives CDR1 MGHDK, CDR2 SYGVNS. The CDR3 is 13 amino acids. In nucleotides, the CDR3 is TGTGCCAGCAGTGCCGGACTCGATTCACCCCTCCACTTT. As protein: CASSAGLDSPLHF.

The V call is TRBV30, the J call TRBJ1-4; 8 bases agree with TRBD1. Per germline, CDR1 GTSNPN and CDR2 SVGIG (reference sequence). V dropped 0 bases and J dropped 15; count of bases not matched to a gene: 12. The CDR3 extends over 14 amino acids. CDR3 sequence: CAWSVPGQGKRVFF. In DNA form, the CDR3 reads TGTGCCTGGAGTGTACCAGGACAGGGCAAAAGGGTGTTTTTT. Variable domain in full (rest from reference TRBV30 and TRBJ1-4): SQTIHQWPATLVQPVGSPLSLECTVEGTSNPNLYWYRQAAGRGLQLLFYSVGIGQISSEVPQNLSASRPQDRQFILSSKKLLLSDSGFYLCAWSVPGQGKRVFFGSGTQLSVL.